Below, 18 T cell receptor beta chains from the same sample are listed, as sequenced in a study of blood T cell repertoires in COVID-19. TCRdb's table, derived via immunoSEQ multiplex PCR, lists solely in-frame clones and lacks some. Of 250,000 or so clones listed, around 87% are singletons. Specimen: peripheral blood. These receptors all stem from a woman aged 40 to 50 who had recovered from COVID-19.

The V gene is TRBV2, the J gene TRBJ2-5, with TRBD1 matching over 9 bases. The junction had 13 bases not matched to a gene; V was cut back by 6 bases and J by 5 bases. This CDR3 comprises 16 residues. From germline, CDR1 is SNHLY and CDR2 FYNNEI. DNA for the CDR3: TGTGCCAGCAGAGAAAATGCCGGGACAGGGAGGGAGACCCAGTACTTC. Translating gives CASRENAGTGRETQYF.

This clone is a singleton in its sample. This sequence joins TRBV2 and TRBJ2-2; weak D call: TRBD1 (6 bases). V was pared by 2 bases and J by 1 base, with 11 bases between. CDR3 size: 16 residues. In germline, CDR1 is SNHLY, CDR2 FYNNEI. CDR3 sequence reads: CASSEQGRGNTGELFF. DNA of the CDR3: TGTGCCAGCAGTGAACAGGGCAGGGGGAACACCGGGGAGCTGTTTTTT.

This clone was seen only once. V is TRBV4-2 and J is TRBJ1-2; the D gene is possibly TRBD1 (6 bases). The V end lost 1 base, the J end lost 8 bases, and 14 bases lay between the germline ends. The CDR3 is 14 amino acids. The germline CDR1 and CDR2 sequences are LGHNA and YNFKEQ. The CDR3 nucleotides are TGTGCCAGCAGCCAAGGGGGGGCCGGGAGGGGCTACACCTTC. Protein product: CASSQGGAGRGYTF.

The rearrangement uses TRBV27 and TRBJ1-2, with D tentatively TRBD1 (5 bases). Germline V gene sequence: CDR1 MNHEY, CDR2 SMNVEV (reference sequence). V was shortened by 6 bases and J by 8 bases, with 16 bases between the two germline ends. This CDR3 spans 13 amino acids. In DNA form, the CDR3 reads TGTGCCAGCAGGGGCGGGACCTGGGGGGGCTACACCTTC. As protein: CASRGGTWGGYTF.

J is TRBJ2-3 and V is TRBV11-3, with 7 bases matching TRBD1. This CDR3 has 15 residues. The V and J ends lost 5 bases and 6 bases, in that order; junction bases with no gene match: 11. Looked up from germline, CDR1 is SGHNT and CDR2 is YENEEA. CDR3 amino acids: CASSPTGVGWDTQYF. In DNA form, the CDR3 reads TGTGCCAGCAGCCCCACAGGGGTCGGGTGGGATACGCAGTATTTT.

V usage is TRBV5-6 and J usage is TRBJ1-4; the D is unclear. This CDR3 is built from 17 residues. V was clipped by 0 bases and J by 5 bases, with 17 bases between them. In germline, CDR1 is SGHDT, CDR2 YYEEEE. As DNA, the CDR3 is TGTGCCAGCAGCTTGGCCGGGGAGGGCCCTAACAATGAAAAACTGTTTTTT. Its translation: CASSLAGEGPNNEKLFF.

This clone was observed a single time. The rearrangement uses TRBV9 and TRBJ1-2; 9 positions match TRBD1. The CDR3 has 14 amino acids. The ends lost 3 bases at V and 3 bases at J; junction bases unmatched: 3. Germline V gene lookup returns CDR1 SGDLS and CDR2 YYNGEE. The CDR3 DNA reads as TGTGCCAGCAGCGCAGGGGACAGGGACTATGGCTACACCTTC. Protein: CASSAGDRDYGYTF.

The genes are TRBV3-1 (or the pseudogene TRBV3-2) and TRBJ1-1, with D tentatively TRBD1 (5 bases). The ends were cut back, 4 bases at V and 10 bases at J, with 13 bases in the middle. Germline loops: CDR1 LGHDT, CDR2 YNNKEL (reference sequence). The CDR3 covers 12 residues. The CDR3 is CASSPLGLGAFF. CDR3 bases: TGTGCCAGCAGCCCCTTGGGACTTGGAGCTTTCTTT.

A remark on this clone: The sample has other DNA sequences that encode this CDR3 too. The chain is built from TRBV18 and TRBJ1-1; D is unclear. The germline gives CDR1 KGHSH, CDR2 LQKENI. This CDR3 comprises 15 residues. The V end was cut by 6 bases, the J end by 0 bases, with 14 bases between. In nucleotides, the CDR3 is TGTGCCAGCTCTTTGCTAGGTGGAATGAACACTGAAGCTTTCTTT. Its protein product is CASSLLGGMNTEAFF.

V is TRBV4-1 and J is TRBJ1-6, with D possibly TRBD1 on 5 matching bases. The CDR3 sequence is 15 residues long. The V gene lost 0 bases and the J gene lost 7 bases, with 10 bases spanning the gap. Germline values: CDR1 MGHRA, CDR2 YSYEKL. In nucleotides, the CDR3 is TGCGCCAGCAGCCAAGACGGGCGGACAAATTCACCCCTCCACTTT. Its protein product is CASSQDGRTNSPLHF.

V gene TRBV7-7 combines with J gene TRBJ1-1; D remains unclear. V dropped 5 bases and J dropped 0 bases, with 7 bases sitting between them. Germline V lookup: CDR1 SSHAT, CDR2 FNYEAQ (reference sequence). This CDR3 spans 13 amino acids. The CDR3 nucleotides read TGTGCCAGCAGCCTCGAGCTGAACACTGAAGCTTTCTTT. As protein: CASSLELNTEAFF.

V and J are TRBV9 and TRBJ2-3, with 10 bases matching TRBD2. The CDR3 is 15 amino acids. With V trimmed by 6 bases and J by 0 bases, 4 bases remained unmatched. The germline V gene has CDR1 SGDLS and CDR2 YYNGEE. Here the CDR3 reads CASTSGGFSTDTQYF. CDR3 DNA: TGTGCCAGCACTAGCGGGGGTTTTAGCACAGATACGCAGTATTTT.

This clone was seen once. The rearrangement joins TRBV20-1 to TRBJ2-5; D is undetermined. This CDR3 contains 12 residues. The germline V and J ends were trimmed by 3 bases and 0 bases, with 5 bases remaining between them. Germline V lookup: CDR1 DFQATT, CDR2 SNEGSKA (reference sequence). The CDR3 reads CSASTDQETQYF. Here the CDR3 DNA reads TGCAGTGCTAGTACAGACCAAGAGACCCAGTACTTC.

This clone was observed a few times. V and J are TRBV6-5 and TRBJ1-4, with 8 bases identical to TRBD1. Germline V gives CDR1 MNHEY, CDR2 SVGAGI. This CDR3 comprises 12 residues. Trimming took 5 bases from V and 12 from J; bases not matched to a gene: 5. CDR3 protein: CASSRQGRQLFF. In DNA form, the CDR3 reads TGTGCCAGCAGTAGACAGGGGCGCCAACTGTTTTTT.

The genes are TRBV7-3 and TRBJ2-3; the D is unclear. Germline values: CDR1 SGHTA, CDR2 FQGTGA. Trimming took 4 bases from V and 2 from J, leaving 16 bases between them. The CDR3 has 16 residues. CDR3 in amino acids: CASSSLGGASTDTQYF. Here the CDR3 DNA reads TGTGCCAGCAGCTCCCTCGGCGGAGCATCCACAGATACGCAGTATTTT.

The J gene is TRBJ1-1, the V gene TRBV19; 10 nucleotides match TRBD1. The CDR3 runs to 13 residues. The J segment lost 4 bases and the V segment lost 4 bases, leaving 0 bases of the junction unmatched. In germline, CDR1 is LNHDA, CDR2 SQIVND (reference sequence). The CDR3 loop reads CASSRDRGTEAFF. Here the CDR3 DNA reads TGTGCCAGTAGTAGGGACAGGGGCACTGAAGCTTTCTTT.

J is TRBJ2-7 and V is TRBV7-2, with D possibly being TRBD1 (5 bases). The germline V gene has CDR1 SGHTA and CDR2 FQGNSA. V was shortened by 1 base and J by 2 bases, with 9 bases between the two germline ends. The CDR3 contains 14 residues. The DNA for the CDR3 is TGTGCCAGCAGCTTAGTGAAGGGGACCTACGAGCAGTACTTC. Protein sequence: CASSLVKGTYEQYF.

V is TRBV5-6 and J is TRBJ1-3; unclear D gene. Trimming left V 2 bases short and J 3 bases short, with 3 bases between. The CDR3 length is 12 residues. CDR1 is SGHDT and CDR2 is YYEEEE in the germline V gene. In DNA form, the CDR3 reads TGTGCCAGCAGCTTACTTGGAAACACCATATATTTT. The encoded protein is CASSLLGNTIYF.